This T cell receptor (beta chain) appears in the sequencing data of a study of early T cells in non-severe SARS-CoV-2 infection (dated by TCRdb to the early 2020s). Study-level background: Bulk RNA from unsorted whole blood was used for TCR sequencing, so alpha and beta chains could not be paired. General conclusions and limits of the study: Matching against VDJdb was skewed toward anti-spike CD8 responses, likely underestimated virus-specific expansions, and missed private and CD4 specificities.

This was a case-control study nested in a cohort of healthcare workers in London, UK, who had nasopharyngeal swab PCR tests and blood samples taken every week. Healthcare workers were enrolled in the week of the UK lockdown, from 23 to 31 March 2020, and were followed every week for up to roughly 15 weeks. The sample holds many counts of this clonotype. There is no known antigen for this receptor. No base quality information exists; no much larger clone differs at one position. Libraries were made using 5' RACE. Instrument on record: NextSeq 500. To correct for sequencing error and PCR bias, the TCR library protocol tagged individual cDNA molecules with unique molecular identifiers. TCR alpha and beta chains were both sequenced, and the abundances of alpha and beta sequences in each sample were closely correlated with each other. From the authors' description of their analysis: Decombinator V4 was used to annotate TCR sequences for V gene, J gene and CDR3. TCRs were defined as expanded if a significant change between any two time points was detected under a Poisson model with p below 0.0001. TCR abundances were normalised to the total number of TCRs sequenced in each sample and reported as counts per million. VDJdb, accessed 1 November 2021, was searched for CMV, EBV and SARS-CoV-2 annotated TCRs, excluding TCRs annotated for multiple antigens. The raw public reads went through TCRdb reprocessing: fastp at Q25, MiXCR clone calling, in-frame beta chains kept. Rows with one shared CDR3 protein collapse into an entry with the most common genes and DNA. In this record, the V and J calls reflect TCRdb's handling and not the investigators' own analysis. This sample has approximately 81,000 distinct CDR3 sequences in its table, and around an eighth of those were observed once. The ten largest clones add up to roughly 3% of the sample.

The sequencing input was whole blood. The sequence was collected from an adult who was a healthcare worker with PCR-confirmed SARS-CoV-2 infection or an uninfected control (not recorded which).

The base sequence is TGCGCCAGCAGCTTGTGGGACAGGACCGCAGATACGCAGTATTTT. It translates to CASSLWDRTADTQYF. The rearranged chain carries TRBV5-1 and TRBJ2-3, and 8 junctional nucleotides match TRBD1. According to the germline V gene, CDR1 reads SGHRS and CDR2 reads YFSETQ. Trimming leaves V shorter by 1 base and J shorter by 4 bases, with the junction holding 5 bases beyond the gene matches. The CDR3, from cysteine to phenylalanine, totals 15 residues. Just CDR3 DNA is preserved here, 45 bases in frame from base 1.